This T cell receptor (beta chain) was profiled in a study of blood T cells in healthy people across ages. Study outcomes and limitations: There was a strong correlation between TCR beta diversity and naive T cell percentage. Donors of long life had a larger count of naive CD4+ cells and greater diversity than aged donors.

A note on this clonotype: Its antigen is unidentified.

Primers used in a second PCR of roughly 6 to 12 cycles were a sample-barcoded 5' primer and a J-beta primer mix. A 12-random-nucleotide template-switch adaptor tagged each cDNA molecule. TCRdb passed the 5' RACE reads through MiXCR, listing each CDR3 protein once. The sample records some 780,000 distinct CDR3 sequences, around 50% being singletons. V lost 4 bases, J lost 3 bases, and 12 bases lay in between. The CDR3 is 14 amino acids. Looked up from germline, CDR1 is MNHEY and CDR2 is SVGAGI. The TCR sequence derives from a man aged 35-49 years in good health. The chain recombines TRBV6-5 with TRBJ1-2; no reliable D call. Sequenced: blood. CDR3 in DNA: TGTGCCAGCAGTTCCCCCGAGGCTGACTATGGCTACACCTTC. Its translation: CASSSPEADYGYTF.